The 17 T cell receptor beta chains reported below all come from one sample, sequenced in a study of early T cells in non-severe SARS-CoV-2 infection. TCRdb called the 5' RACE reads again in MiXCR, with one record for every CDR3 protein. The data show about 59,000 distinct CDR3 sequences, roughly 13% seen once. The sequences come from whole blood, collected at baseline. The receptors shown here come from an adult who was a healthcare worker with PCR-confirmed SARS-CoV-2 infection or an uninfected control (not recorded which).

The V call is TRBV30, the J call TRBJ2-5; D may be TRBD2 (7 bases). The germline gives CDR1 GTSNPN, CDR2 SVGIG (reference sequence). This CDR3 contains 14 residues. V lost 8 bases, J lost 6 bases, and 22 bases lay in between. The CDR3 region is CAGGGAPRGQTQYF. The DNA of the CDR3 is TGTGCCGGGGGGGGGGCACCCCGGGGGCAGACCCAGTACTTC.

V and J are TRBV2 and TRBJ1-6, with D possibly being TRBD1 (6 bases). The germline V gene encodes CDR1 SNHLY and CDR2 FYNNEI. This CDR3 has 14 amino acids. With 6 bases removed from V and 11 bases from J, the gap between germline ends came to 17 bases. Here the CDR3 reads CASSATGGPTPLHF. CDR3 nucleotide sequence: TGTGCCAGCAGCGCGACAGGTGGACCCACACCCCTCCACTTT.

V is TRBV6-2 or TRBV6-3 and J is TRBJ2-1; 8 bases align to TRBD2. The germline gives CDR1 MNHEY, CDR2 SVGEGT. This CDR3 has 15 amino acids. V dropped 7 bases and J dropped 6; count of bases not matched to a gene: 11. The CDR3 spells CASKGSGSFSNEQFF. In DNA, the CDR3 is TGTGCCAGCAAGGGGAGCGGGAGTTTCTCCAATGAGCAGTTCTTC.

This clonotype has just a few counts. The genes are TRBV7-8 and TRBJ1-1; the D is unclear. The ends were cut back, 2 bases at V and 1 base at J, with 8 bases in the middle. CDR1 SGHVS and CDR2 FQNEAQ come from the germline V gene. CDR3 length: 14 residues. The CDR3 spells CASSLWVRNTEAFF. For the CDR3, the DNA is TGTGCCAGCAGCTTATGGGTTAGGAACACTGAAGCTTTCTTT.

The J gene is TRBJ1-2, the V gene TRBV19, with TRBD1 matching over 7 bases. This CDR3 contains 15 residues. Germline V gene data show CDR1 as LNHDA and CDR2 as SQIVND (reference sequence). V dropped 4 bases and J dropped 4; count of bases not matched to a gene: 9. The CDR3 region is CASSREPGQTYGYTF. As DNA, the CDR3 is TGTGCCAGTAGTAGAGAACCGGGACAGACCTATGGCTACACCTTC.

The chain recombines TRBV5-4 with TRBJ2-2; the D is unclear. Trimming pared 0 bases from V and 3 bases from J, leaving 6 bases between. There are 14 residues in the CDR3. Germline V gives CDR1 SGHNT, CDR2 YYREEE (reference sequence). The CDR3 DNA follows: TGTGCCAGCAGCTTGGGATATGACACCGGGGAGCTGTTTTTT. This encodes CASSLGYDTGELFF.

The chain joins TRBV12-5 to TRBJ2-1; the D call may be TRBD1 or TRBD2 (5 bases each). CDR1 LGHNT and CDR2 FRNRAP come from the germline V gene. This CDR3 region has 17 residues. The V gene lost 5 bases and the J gene lost 4 bases, with 21 bases spanning the gap. The CDR3 nucleotides are TGTGCTAGTGGTCCGGGGACGTTAACACCGGGGTACAATGAGCAGTTCTTC. Its translation: CASGPGTLTPGYNEQFF.

The rearrangement uses TRBV20-1 and TRBJ2-6; D is unresolved. Per germline, CDR1 DFQATT and CDR2 SNEGSKA (reference sequence). With 6 bases removed from V and 0 bases from J, the gap between germline ends came to 12 bases. CDR3 length: 15 amino acids. The CDR3 DNA is TGCAGTGCCCCTAGGGTTCGCTCTGGGGCCAACGTCCTGACTTTC. This encodes CSAPRVRSGANVLTF.

This chain uses TRBV7-9 with TRBJ2-5; D is possibly TRBD1 (5 bases). The germline gives CDR1 SEHNR, CDR2 FQNEAQ (reference sequence). This CDR3 contains 15 residues. Trimming left V 2 bases short and J 2 bases short, with 12 bases between. The CDR3 spells CASSLLGLGQETQYF. CDR3 coding DNA: TGTGCCAGCAGCTTATTGGGGCTTGGGCAAGAGACCCAGTACTTC.

This clonotype has just a few counts. The chain couples TRBV5-4 to TRBJ1-2; TRBD1 matches 8 bases. V lost 1 base, J lost 6 bases, and 8 bases stayed unmatched. The CDR3 spans 15 residues. CDR1 SGHNT and CDR2 YYREEE come from the germline V gene (reference sequence). The CDR3 DNA reads TGTGCCAGCAGCTTGTGGACAGGGCAGGGGGATGGCTACACCTTC. This sequence encodes CASSLWTGQGDGYTF.

The V call is TRBV29-1, the J call TRBJ2-3, with D perhaps given as TRBD1 or TRBD2 (6 bases each). With 7 bases removed from V and 0 bases from J, the gap between germline ends came to 14 bases. This CDR3 contains 14 residues. In germline, CDR1 is SQVTM, CDR2 ANQGSEA. This chain's CDR3 is CSGAGTPSTDTQYF. The CDR3 coding sequence is TGCAGCGGGGCGGGGACACCTAGCACAGATACGCAGTATTTT.

The chain links TRBV11-2 to TRBJ1-1; TRBD1 agrees at 9 bases. Unmatched junction bases numbered 8, after V lost 5 bases and J lost 4 bases. Germline assignment: CDR1 SGHAT and CDR2 FQNNGV. CDR3 length equals 15 residues. For the CDR3, the DNA is TGTGCCAGCAGCCCATTGGACAGGGGAATCACTGAAGCTTTCTTT. It encodes CASSPLDRGITEAFF.

This rearrangement joins TRBV2 to TRBJ2-7; 14 bases match TRBD2. CDR1 and CDR2 from the germline V gene are SNHLY and FYNNEI. The CDR3 totals 17 residues. J gave up 4 bases and V 5 bases, and 10 bases lay outside the gene matches. The chain's CDR3 is CASSSGLAGGGLYEQYF. CDR3 in DNA: TGTGCCAGCAGTTCCGGACTAGCGGGGGGCGGCTTGTACGAGCAGTACTTC.

The J gene is TRBJ2-2, the V gene TRBV20-1; D not certain. The V end was cut by 0 bases, the J end by 7 bases, with 6 bases between. The germline V gene encodes CDR1 DFQATT and CDR2 SNEGSKA (reference sequence). The CDR3 length is 12 residues. Here the CDR3 reads CSARDIVGELFF. CDR3 DNA sequence: TGCAGTGCTAGAGACATCGTCGGGGAGCTGTTTTTT.

This chain joins TRBV18 and TRBJ1-5; 9 bases match TRBD1. The CDR3 totals 15 residues. Germline loops: CDR1 KGHSH, CDR2 LQKENI. Trimming at V came to 0 bases and at J to 7 bases, leaving 4 bases not matched to a gene. The CDR3 reads CASSPPGQGGQPQHF. In DNA, the CDR3 is TGTGCCAGCTCACCACCGGGACAGGGTGGCCAGCCCCAGCATTTT.

As for this clonotype: At one of its ends the junction is not consistent with the germline gene, which may arise from a read error. This chain uses TRBV7-2 with TRBJ1-2; TRBD1 might be the D (6 bases). CDR1 SGHTA and CDR2 FQGNSA come from the germline V gene. The length of the CDR3 is 18 residues. The CDR3: CASSLEPRTAPPNYGFTF. The CDR3 region has the DNA TGTGCCAGCAGCTTAGAACCACGGACAGCCCCCCCTAACTATGGCTTCACCTTC.

A few counts support this clonotype. The V gene is TRBV6-5, the J gene TRBJ1-6, with a possible D match to TRBD1 (6 bases). The V end was cut by 2 bases, the J end by 5 bases, with 7 bases between. The germline CDR1 and CDR2 sequences are MNHEY and SVGAGI. This CDR3 has 14 residues. The CDR3 loop is CASSYRQDNSPLHF. CDR3 sequence (DNA): TGTGCCAGCAGTTACCGACAGGATAATTCACCCCTCCACTTT.